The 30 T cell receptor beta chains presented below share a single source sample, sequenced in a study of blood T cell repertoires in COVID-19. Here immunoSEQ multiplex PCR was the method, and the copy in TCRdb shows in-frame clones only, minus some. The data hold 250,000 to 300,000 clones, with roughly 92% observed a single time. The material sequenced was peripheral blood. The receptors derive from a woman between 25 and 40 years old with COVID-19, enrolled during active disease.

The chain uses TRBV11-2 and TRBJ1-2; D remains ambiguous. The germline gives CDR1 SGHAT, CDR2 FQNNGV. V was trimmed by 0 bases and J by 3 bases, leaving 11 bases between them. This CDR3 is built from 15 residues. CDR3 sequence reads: CASSLELGSYYGYTF. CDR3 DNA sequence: TGTGCCAGCAGCTTAGAGCTTGGGAGTTACTATGGCTACACCTTC.

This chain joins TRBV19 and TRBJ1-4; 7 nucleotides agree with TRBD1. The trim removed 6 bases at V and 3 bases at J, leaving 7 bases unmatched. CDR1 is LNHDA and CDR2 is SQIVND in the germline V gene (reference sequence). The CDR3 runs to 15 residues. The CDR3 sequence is CASSPGGIANEKLFF. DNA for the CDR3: TGTGCCAGTAGCCCAGGGGGTATTGCTAATGAAAAACTGTTTTTT.

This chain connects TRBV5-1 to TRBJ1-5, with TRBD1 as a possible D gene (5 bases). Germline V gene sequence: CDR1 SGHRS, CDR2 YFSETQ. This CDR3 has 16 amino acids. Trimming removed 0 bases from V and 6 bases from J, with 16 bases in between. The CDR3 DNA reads TGCGCCAGCAGCTTGGGGCCCGACAGTCCGGGTCAGCCCCAGCATTTT. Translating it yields CASSLGPDSPGQPQHF.

The chain's CDR3 is CAISAGLGETQYF. CDR3 nucleotides: TGTGCCATCAGTGCGGGGTTGGGCGAGACCCAGTACTTC. The chain uses TRBV10-3 and TRBJ2-5; D might be TRBD2 (5 bases). Looked up from germline, CDR1 is ENHRY and CDR2 is SYGVKD. V gave up 4 bases and J gave up 5 bases, with 11 bases separating them. The CDR3 has 13 residues.

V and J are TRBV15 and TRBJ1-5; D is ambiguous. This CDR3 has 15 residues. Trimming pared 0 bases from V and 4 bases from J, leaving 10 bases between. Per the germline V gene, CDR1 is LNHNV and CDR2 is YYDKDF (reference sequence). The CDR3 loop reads CATSRDREVNQPQHF. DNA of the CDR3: TGTGCCACCAGCAGAGATCGAGAAGTGAATCAGCCCCAGCATTTT.

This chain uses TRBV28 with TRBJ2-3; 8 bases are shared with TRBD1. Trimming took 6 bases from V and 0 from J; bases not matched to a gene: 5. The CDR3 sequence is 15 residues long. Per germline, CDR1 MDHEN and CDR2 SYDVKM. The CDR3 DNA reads TGTGCCAGCAGCCCTACAGGGGGTAGCACAGATACGCAGTATTTT. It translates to CASSPTGGSTDTQYF.

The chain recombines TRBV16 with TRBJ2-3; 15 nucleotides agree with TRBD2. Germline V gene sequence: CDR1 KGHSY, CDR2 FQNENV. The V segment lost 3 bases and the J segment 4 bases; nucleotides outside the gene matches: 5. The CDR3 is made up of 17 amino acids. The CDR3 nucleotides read TGTGCCAGCAGCCATAGGGGACTAGCGGGAGGACCAGATACGCAGTATTTT. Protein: CASSHRGLAGGPDTQYF.

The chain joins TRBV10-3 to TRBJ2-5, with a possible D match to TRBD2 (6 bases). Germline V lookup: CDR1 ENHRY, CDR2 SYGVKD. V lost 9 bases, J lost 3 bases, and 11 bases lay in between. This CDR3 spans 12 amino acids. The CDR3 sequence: CAIGLPEETQYF. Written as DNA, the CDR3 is TGTGCCATTGGACTACCAGAAGAGACCCAGTACTTC.

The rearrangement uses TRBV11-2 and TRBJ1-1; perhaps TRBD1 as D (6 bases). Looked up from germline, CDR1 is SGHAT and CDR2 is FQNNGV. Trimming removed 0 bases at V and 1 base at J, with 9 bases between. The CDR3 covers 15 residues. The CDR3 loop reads CASSLDTGWNTEAFF. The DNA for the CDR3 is TGTGCCAGCAGCTTAGATACAGGGTGGAACACTGAAGCTTTCTTT.

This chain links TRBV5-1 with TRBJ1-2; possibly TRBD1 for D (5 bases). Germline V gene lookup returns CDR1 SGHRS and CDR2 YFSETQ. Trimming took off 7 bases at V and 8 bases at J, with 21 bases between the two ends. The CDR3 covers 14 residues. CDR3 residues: CASGLGSGGRGYTF. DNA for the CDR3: TGCGCCAGCGGTCTTGGGTCCGGGGGAAGGGGCTACACCTTC.

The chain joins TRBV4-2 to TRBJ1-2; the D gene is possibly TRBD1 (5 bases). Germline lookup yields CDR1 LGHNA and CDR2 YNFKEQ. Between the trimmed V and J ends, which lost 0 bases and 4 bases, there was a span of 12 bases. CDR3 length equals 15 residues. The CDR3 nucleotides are TGTGCCAGCAGCCAAGATAGTCAGGGTAGCTATGGCTACACCTTC. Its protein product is CASSQDSQGSYGYTF.

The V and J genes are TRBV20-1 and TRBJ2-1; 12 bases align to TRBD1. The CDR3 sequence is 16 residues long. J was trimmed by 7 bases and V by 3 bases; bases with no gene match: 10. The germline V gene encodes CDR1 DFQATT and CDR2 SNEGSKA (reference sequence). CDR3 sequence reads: CSASDPGQGAVNEQFF. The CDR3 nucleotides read TGCAGTGCTAGTGATCCGGGACAGGGGGCGGTGAATGAGCAGTTCTTC.

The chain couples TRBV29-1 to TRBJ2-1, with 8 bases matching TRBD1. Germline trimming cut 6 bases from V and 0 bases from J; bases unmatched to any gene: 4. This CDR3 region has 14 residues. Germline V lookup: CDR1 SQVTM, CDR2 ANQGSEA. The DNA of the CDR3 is TGCAGCGTGAGGACAGGGAGCTCCTACAATGAGCAGTTCTTC. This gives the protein CSVRTGSSYNEQFF.

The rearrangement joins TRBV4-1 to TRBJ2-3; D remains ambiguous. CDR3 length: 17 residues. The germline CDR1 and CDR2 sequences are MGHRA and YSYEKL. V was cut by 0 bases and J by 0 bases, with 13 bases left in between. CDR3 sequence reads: CASSQDHATTSTDTQYF. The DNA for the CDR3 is TGCGCCAGCAGCCAAGATCATGCGACGACTAGCACAGATACGCAGTATTTT.

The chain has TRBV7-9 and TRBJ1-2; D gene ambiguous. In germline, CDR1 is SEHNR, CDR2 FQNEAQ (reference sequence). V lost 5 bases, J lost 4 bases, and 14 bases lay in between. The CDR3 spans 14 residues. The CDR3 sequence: CASSPKNTGYGYTF. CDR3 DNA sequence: TGTGCCAGCAGCCCAAAAAATACGGGCTATGGCTACACCTTC.

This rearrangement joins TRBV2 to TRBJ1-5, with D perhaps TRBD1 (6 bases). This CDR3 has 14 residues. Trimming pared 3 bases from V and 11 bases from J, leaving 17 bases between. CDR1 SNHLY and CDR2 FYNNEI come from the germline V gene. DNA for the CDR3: TGTGCCAGCAGTGACCGGGACAATTGGTTAGCCCAGCATTTT. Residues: CASSDRDNWLAQHF.

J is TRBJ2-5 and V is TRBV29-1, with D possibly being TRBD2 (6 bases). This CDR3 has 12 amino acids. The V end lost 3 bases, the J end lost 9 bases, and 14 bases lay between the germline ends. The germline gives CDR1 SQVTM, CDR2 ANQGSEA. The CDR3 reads CSVEGGGYAQYF. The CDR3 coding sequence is TGCAGCGTTGAGGGAGGCGGCTACGCCCAGTACTTC.

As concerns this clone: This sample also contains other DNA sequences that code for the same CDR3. The CDR3 spells CAISEGQGGTEAFF. The DNA for the CDR3 is TGTGCCATCAGTGAGGGACAGGGGGGCACTGAAGCTTTCTTT. V is TRBV10-3 and J is TRBJ1-1, with TRBD1 matching 10 bases. Germline lookup yields CDR1 ENHRY and CDR2 SYGVKD. The ends lost 2 bases at V and 4 bases at J; junction bases unmatched: 1. This CDR3 comprises 14 residues.

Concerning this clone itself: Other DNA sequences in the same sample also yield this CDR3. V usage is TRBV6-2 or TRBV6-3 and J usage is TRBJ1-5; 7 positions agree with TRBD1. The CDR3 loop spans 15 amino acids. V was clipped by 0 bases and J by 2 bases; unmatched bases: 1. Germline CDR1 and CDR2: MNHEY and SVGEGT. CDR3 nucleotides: TGTGCCAGCAGTTACTCTGGACAGGGCAATCAGCCCCAGCATTTT. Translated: CASSYSGQGNQPQHF.

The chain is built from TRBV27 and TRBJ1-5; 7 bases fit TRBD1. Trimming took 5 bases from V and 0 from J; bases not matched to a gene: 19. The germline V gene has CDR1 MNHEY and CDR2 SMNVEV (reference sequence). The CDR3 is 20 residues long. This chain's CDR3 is CASSRFYLRDSKNSNQPQHF. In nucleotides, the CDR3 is TGTGCCAGCAGTCGCTTTTACCTTCGGGACAGCAAGAATAGCAATCAGCCCCAGCATTTT.

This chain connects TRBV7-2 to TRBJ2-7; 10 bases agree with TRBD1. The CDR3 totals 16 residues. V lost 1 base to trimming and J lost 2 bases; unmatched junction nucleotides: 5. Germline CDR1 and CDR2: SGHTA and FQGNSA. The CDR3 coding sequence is TGTGCCAGCAGCTTAGGTGGGACAGGGGTGGCCTACGAGCAGTACTTC. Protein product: CASSLGGTGVAYEQYF.

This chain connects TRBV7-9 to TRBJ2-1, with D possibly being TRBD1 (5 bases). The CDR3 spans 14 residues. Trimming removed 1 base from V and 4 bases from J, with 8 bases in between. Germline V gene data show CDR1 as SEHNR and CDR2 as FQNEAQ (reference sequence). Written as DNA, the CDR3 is TGTGCCAGCAGCTTAGATAAGGGGTACAATGAGCAGTTCTTC. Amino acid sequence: CASSLDKGYNEQFF.

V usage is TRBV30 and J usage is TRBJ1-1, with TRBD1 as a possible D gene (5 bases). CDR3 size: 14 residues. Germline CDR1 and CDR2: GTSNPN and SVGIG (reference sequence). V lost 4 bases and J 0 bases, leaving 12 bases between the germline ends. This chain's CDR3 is CAWIEIQVNTEAFF. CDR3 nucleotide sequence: TGTGCCTGGATCGAGATACAGGTGAACACTGAAGCTTTCTTT.

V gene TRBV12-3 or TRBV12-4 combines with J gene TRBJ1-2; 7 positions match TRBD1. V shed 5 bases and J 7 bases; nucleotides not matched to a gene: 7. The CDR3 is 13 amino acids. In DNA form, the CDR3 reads TGTGCCAGCAGTACCGGGACAGTGGGTGGCTACACCTTC. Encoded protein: CASSTGTVGGYTF.

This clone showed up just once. The CDR3 DNA follows: TGTGCCACCAGGGAGACCGAAGCTAACTATGGCTACACCTTC. Amino acids: CATRETEANYGYTF. This rearrangement joins TRBV15 to TRBJ1-2; no clear D gene. This CDR3 region has 14 residues. V lost 6 bases and J 0 bases, leaving 11 bases between the germline ends. Germline V gene data show CDR1 as LNHNV and CDR2 as YYDKDF (reference sequence).

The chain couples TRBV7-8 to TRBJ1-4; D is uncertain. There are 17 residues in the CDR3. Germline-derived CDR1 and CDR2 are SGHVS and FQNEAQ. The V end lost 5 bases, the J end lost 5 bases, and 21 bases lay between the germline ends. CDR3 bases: TGTGCCAGCAGCCCCTTGGGAGGTGGGTTGAAGAATGAAAAACTGTTTTTT. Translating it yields CASSPLGGGLKNEKLFF.

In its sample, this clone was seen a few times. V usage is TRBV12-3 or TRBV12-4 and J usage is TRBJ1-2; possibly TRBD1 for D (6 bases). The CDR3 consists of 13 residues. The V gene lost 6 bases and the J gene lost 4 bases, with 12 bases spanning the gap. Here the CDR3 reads CASSPGTTYGYTF. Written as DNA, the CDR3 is TGTGCCAGCAGCCCTGGGACAACCTATGGCTACACCTTC.

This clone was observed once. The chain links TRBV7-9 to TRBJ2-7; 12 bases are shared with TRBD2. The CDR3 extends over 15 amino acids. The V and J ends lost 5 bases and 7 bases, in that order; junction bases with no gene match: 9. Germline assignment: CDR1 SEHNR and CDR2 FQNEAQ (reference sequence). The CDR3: CASSPDVGLAGEQYF. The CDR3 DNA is TGTGCCAGCAGCCCAGACGTGGGACTAGCGGGTGAGCAGTACTTC.

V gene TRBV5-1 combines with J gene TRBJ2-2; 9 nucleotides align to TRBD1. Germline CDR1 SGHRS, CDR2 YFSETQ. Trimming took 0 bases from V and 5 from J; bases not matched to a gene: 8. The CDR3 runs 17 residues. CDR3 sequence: CASSLGPGTGRTGELFF. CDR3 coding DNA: TGCGCCAGCAGCTTGGGCCCGGGGACAGGGCGGACCGGGGAGCTGTTTTTT.

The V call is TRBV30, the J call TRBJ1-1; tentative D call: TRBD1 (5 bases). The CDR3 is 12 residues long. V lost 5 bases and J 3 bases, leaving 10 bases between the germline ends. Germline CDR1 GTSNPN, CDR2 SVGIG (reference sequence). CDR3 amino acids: CAWSQGYTEAFF. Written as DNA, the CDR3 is TGTGCCTGGTCGCAGGGTTACACTGAAGCTTTCTTT.